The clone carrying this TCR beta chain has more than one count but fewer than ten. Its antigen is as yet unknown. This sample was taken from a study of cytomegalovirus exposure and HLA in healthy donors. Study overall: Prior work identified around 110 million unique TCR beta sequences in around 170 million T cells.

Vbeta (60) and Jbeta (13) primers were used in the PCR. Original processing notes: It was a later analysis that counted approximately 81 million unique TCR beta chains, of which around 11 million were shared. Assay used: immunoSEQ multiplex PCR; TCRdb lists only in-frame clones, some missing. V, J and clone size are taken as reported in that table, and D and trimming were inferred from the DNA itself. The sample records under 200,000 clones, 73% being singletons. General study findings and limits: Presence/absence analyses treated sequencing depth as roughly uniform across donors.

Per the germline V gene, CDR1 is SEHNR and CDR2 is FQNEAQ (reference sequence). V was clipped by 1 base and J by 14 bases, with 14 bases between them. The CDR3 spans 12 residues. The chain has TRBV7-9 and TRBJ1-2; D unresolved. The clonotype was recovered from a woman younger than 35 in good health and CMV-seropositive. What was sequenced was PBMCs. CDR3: CASSLDVQTATF. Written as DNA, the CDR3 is TGTGCCAGCAGCTTAGATGTGCAGACTGCGACCTTC. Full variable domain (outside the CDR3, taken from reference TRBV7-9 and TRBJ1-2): DTGVSQNPRHKITKRGQNVTFRCDPISEHNRLYWYRQTLGQGPEFLTYFQNEAQLEKSRLLSDRFSAERPKGSFSTLEIQRTEQGDSAMYLCASSLDVQTATFGSGTRLTVV.